This record concerns one T cell receptor (beta chain) sequence. These data originate in a study of blood T cell repertoires in COVID-19. On the study more broadly: Samples taken during acute and convalescent COVID-19 were collected in the United States, Italy and Spain. T cells, B-cell-depleted T cells, or PBMCs supplied cDNA or gDNA.

Original data processing: Using reference gene primer amplification, nucleated cell counts were estimated. Data came from immunoSEQ multiplex PCR; TCRdb stores just in-frame clones and leaves some out. V and J calls plus clone size are reproduced from that table; the DNA served to infer D and trimming. The sample holds fewer than 300,000 clones, about 90% seen once. Germline CDR1 and CDR2: LNHDA and SQIVND (reference sequence). Trimming at V came to 5 bases and at J to 5 bases, leaving 8 bases not matched to a gene. The CDR3 runs to 15 residues. The clonotype was recovered from a woman between 35 and 50 years old who had recovered from COVID-19. The sample comprised peripheral blood. The chain joins TRBV19 to TRBJ2-5, with TRBD2 identical over 10 bases. The CDR3 DNA sequence: TGTGCCAGTAGTGGGCCGTTGACTAGCGGGGAGACCCAGTACTTC. As protein: CASSGPLTSGETQYF.